These 8 T cell receptor beta chains came from one sample sequenced in a study of blood T cell repertoires in COVID-19. Assay: immunoSEQ multiplex PCR; the TCRdb copy retains only in-frame clones and omits some. The table records 130,000 to 150,000 clones, 85% to 90% of them present only once. The material sequenced was PBMCs or T cells enriched from blood (not recorded which). The receptors come from a woman aged 30 to 39 with acute COVID-19.

V is TRBV4-1 and J is TRBJ1-2, with D maybe TRBD1 (6 bases). The germline gives CDR1 MGHRA, CDR2 YSYEKL. Between the trimmed V and J ends, which lost 4 bases and 1 base, there was a span of 16 bases. The CDR3 sequence is 16 residues long. The CDR3 sequence: CASSRDPGGVNYGYTF. CDR3 coding DNA: TGCGCCAGCAGCCGCGACCCGGGGGGCGTTAACTATGGCTACACCTTC.

The chain is built from TRBV7-9 and TRBJ1-2; 8 nucleotides line up with TRBD1. J was trimmed by 3 bases and V by 3 bases; bases with no gene match: 3. This CDR3 has 14 amino acids. Germline V CDR1 and CDR2: SEHNR, FQNEAQ (reference sequence). CDR3 nucleotide sequence: TGTGCCAGCAGCTTGGGACAGGCGTACTATGGCTACACCTTC. Amino acids: CASSLGQAYYGYTF.

V usage is TRBV5-6 and J usage is TRBJ2-2; 10 nucleotides match TRBD2. CDR3 size: 17 residues. CDR1 and CDR2 (germline): SGHDT, YYEEEE. The junction had 11 bases not matched to a gene; V was cut back by 2 bases and J by 7 bases. CDR3 in amino acids: CASSFMQREGRSGELFF. The CDR3 DNA follows: TGTGCCAGCAGCTTTATGCAGCGGGAGGGCCGGAGCGGGGAGCTGTTTTTT.

The chain combines TRBV30 with TRBJ2-1; D gene ambiguous. There are 12 residues in the CDR3. Germline-derived CDR1 and CDR2 are GTSNPN and SVGIG (reference sequence). Trimming shortened V by 7 bases and J by 4 bases, and 11 bases separated the two germline ends. The CDR3 region has the DNA TGTGCCTCCTCCCCTATGTACAATGAGCAGTTCTTC. Translation gives CASSPMYNEQFF.

The rearrangement links TRBV7-3 to TRBJ2-1; maybe TRBD2 (5 bases). Germline assignment: CDR1 SGHTA and CDR2 FQGTGA. V dropped 5 bases and J dropped 0 bases, with 5 bases sitting between them. CDR3 length: 13 amino acids. In DNA form, the CDR3 reads TGTGCCAGCAGCGGGAGCTCCTACAATGAGCAGTTCTTC. It yields the protein CASSGSSYNEQFF.

The chain has TRBV30 and TRBJ2-3, with 9 bases fitting TRBD2. Germline assignment: CDR1 GTSNPN and CDR2 SVGIG (reference sequence). The length of the CDR3 is 17 residues. J lost 4 bases, V lost 3 bases, and 14 bases had no gene match. The CDR3, as DNA: TGTGCCTGGAGACCCCGCCTGCGGGAGGGTTTCGCAGATACGCAGTATTTT. It specifies CAWRPRLREGFADTQYF.

The rearrangement uses TRBV7-2 and TRBJ2-1, with a tentative D call TRBD2 (6 bases). The CDR3 is 15 residues long. The V end was cut by 3 bases, the J end by 6 bases, with 15 bases between. CDR1 SGHTA and CDR2 FQGNSA come from the germline V gene. This chain's CDR3 is CASSFSGTSLNEQFF. DNA of the CDR3: TGTGCCAGCAGCTTTAGCGGAACCTCTCTCAATGAGCAGTTCTTC.

The V gene is TRBV5-1, the J gene TRBJ2-5, with D perhaps matching TRBD1 (6 bases). Per the germline V gene, CDR1 is SGHRS and CDR2 is YFSETQ. Trimming pared 4 bases from V and 2 bases from J, leaving 12 bases between. The CDR3 sequence is 14 residues long. The CDR3 sequence: CASSITGKQETQYF. Written as DNA, the CDR3 is TGCGCCAGCAGCATCACAGGGAAGCAAGAGACCCAGTACTTC.